Following are 7 T cell receptor beta chains from one sample sequenced in a study of blood T cells in healthy people across ages. A sample-barcoded 5' primer and a J-beta primer mix were used in a second PCR of roughly 7 to 11 cycles. One entry per CDR3 protein results from TCRdb running MiXCR on the 5' RACE reads. The repertoire holds 1.2 million to 1.5 million distinct CDR3 sequences, approximately 40% seen once, with roughly 8.2% in the top ten. The sequenced sample was blood. These receptors all stem from a woman between 18 and 29 years old in good health.

This clonotype occurred a few times. The genes are TRBV29-1 and TRBJ1-2; 11 nucleotides line up with TRBD1. The CDR3 contains 15 residues. The germline gives CDR1 SQVTM, CDR2 ANQGSEA. V was clipped by 7 bases and J by 1 base; unmatched bases: 8. The CDR3 DNA sequence: TGCAGCGGAAGCGGGACAGGGGGTCATAACTATGGCTACACCTTC. As protein: CSGSGTGGHNYGYTF.

This chain joins TRBV29-1 and TRBJ1-1, with 9 bases that match TRBD1. Per the germline V gene, CDR1 is SQVTM and CDR2 is ANQGSEA. V was pared by 3 bases and J by 5 bases, with 10 bases of the junction left unmatched. The CDR3 loop spans 15 amino acids. CDR3 nucleotides: TGCAGCGTTGACCCTACAGGGGGCACTTGTACTGAAGCTTTCTTT. Its translation: CSVDPTGGTCTEAFF.

Of note for this clonotype: A single base separates this from a much larger clone, so it may be a read error. The V and J genes are TRBV20-1 and TRBJ1-6; TRBD1 aligns across 7 bases. The CDR3 extends over 14 amino acids. V was pared by 8 bases and J by 10 bases, with 14 bases of the junction left unmatched. CDR1 is DFQATT and CDR2 is SNEGSKA in the germline V gene (reference sequence). The CDR3 is CSTDPTGFDSPLHF. The CDR3, as DNA: TGCAGTACTGACCCGACAGGGTTCGACTCACCCCTCCACTTT.

The gene calls are TRBV6-5 and TRBJ1-2, with D perhaps TRBD1 (5 bases). The CDR3 consists of 14 residues. CDR1 is MNHEY, CDR2 SVGAGI, per germline. Trimming removed 7 bases at V and 6 bases at J, with 18 bases between. CDR3 in amino acids: CASTPARGWDGYTF. The CDR3, as DNA: TGTGCCAGCACCCCGGCGAGGGGTTGGGATGGCTACACCTTC.

The chain uses TRBV20-1 and TRBJ2-5; TRBD1 agrees at 8 bases. V lost 4 bases to trimming and J lost 7 bases; unmatched junction nucleotides: 5. The CDR3 loop spans 12 amino acids. Germline assignment: CDR1 DFQATT and CDR2 SNEGSKA (reference sequence). The CDR3 spells CSANGQGGTQYF. CDR3 bases: TGCAGTGCTAACGGACAGGGTGGGACCCAGTACTTC.

In the case of this clonotype: This could be a read error, since a much larger clone is one nucleotide away. The V call is TRBV12-3 or TRBV12-4, the J call TRBJ2-3, with TRBD2 matching 8 bases. There are 15 residues in the CDR3. CDR3: CASSLTSGRTDAQYF. For the CDR3, the DNA is TGTGCCAGCAGTTTAACCAGCGGGAGAACAGATGCGCAGTATTTT.

This chain links TRBV28 with TRBJ1-1; D unresolved. Trimming shortened V by 2 bases and J by 4 bases, and 23 bases separated the two germline ends. CDR1 is MDHEN, CDR2 SYDVKM, per germline. The CDR3 has 18 residues. CDR3 sequence (DNA): TGTGCCAGCAGTTTAAAAAGGTGGGCCCCTCAACCGGGCACTGAAGCTTTCTTT. It is translated as CASSLKRWAPQPGTEAFF.